The rows below give T cell receptor beta chains drawn from one sample of a study of naive and memory T cell subsets. MiXCR, run by TCRdb on the UMI-ligation and nested PCR reads, gives a single entry per CDR3 protein. The data hold 77,000 or so distinct CDR3 sequences, with around 13% observed a single time. The specimen sequenced was central memory CD4+ T cells from blood. The receptors originated from a human donor in good health. CDR3s include the opening cysteine and the closing phenylalanine or tryptophan. The D gene is left open where the match is weak. Only some rows state a clone size, as once, few, many or a class for expanded clones.

V: TRBV12-3/TRBV12-4
D: TRBD1
size: -
J: TRBJ1-2
CDR3: CASTPGQGNYGYTF
DNA: TGTGCCAGCACCCCGGGACAGGGTAACTATGGCTACACCTTC

V: TRBV3-1
D: -
size: -
J: TRBJ2-3
CDR3: CASSQTGFAQYF
DNA: TGTGCCAGCAGCCAAACTGGATTTGCGCAGTATTTT

V: TRBV20-1
D: -
size: -
J: TRBJ2-3
CDR3: CSASYSKQDTQYF
DNA: TGCAGTGCTAGTTACTCTAAACAAGATACGCAGTATTTT

V: TRBV30
D: TRBD1
size: many
J: TRBJ2-1
CDR3: CAWSTLWTGSNEQFF
DNA: TGTGCCTGGAGTACGTTATGGACAGGGTCTAATGAGCAGTTCTTC

V: TRBV29-1
D: -
size: -
J: TRBJ2-3
CDR3: CSVGGGTDTQYF
DNA: TGCAGCGTTGGCGGGGGCACAGATACGCAGTATTTT

V: TRBV3-1
D: -
size: -
J: TRBJ1-2
CDR3: CASSQVGYGYTF
DNA: TGTGCCAGCAGCCAAGTTGGCTATGGCTACACCTTC

V: TRBV28
D: -
size: -
J: TRBJ2-4
CDR3: CASSPSYLIAKNIQYF
DNA: TGTGCCAGCAGTCCTAGCTACCTGATAGCCAAAAACATTCAGTACTTC

V: TRBV7-9
D: -
size: -
J: TRBJ2-7
CDR3: CASSLRGTSSYEQYF
DNA: TGTGCCAGCAGCTTGAGGGGGACAAGTTCCTACGAGCAGTACTTC

V: TRBV20-1
D: TRBD2
size: -
J: TRBJ2-5
CDR3: CSASDHSGRAVKTQYF
DNA: TGCAGTGCTAGTGACCATAGCGGGAGGGCCGTAAAGACCCAGTACTTC

V: TRBV14
D: -
size: -
J: TRBJ1-2
CDR3: CASSLLTVYGYTF
DNA: TGTGCCAGCAGCCTGTTGACAGTCTATGGCTACACCTTC

V: TRBV5-4
D: TRBD2
size: few
J: TRBJ2-5
CDR3: CASSLGGGSGSPQETQYF
DNA: TGTGCCAGCAGCTTGGGAGGGGGTAGCGGGAGTCCACAAGAGACCCAGTACTTC

V: TRBV20-1
D: -
size: -
J: TRBJ2-7
CDR3: CSARGGEGVCSYEQYF
DNA: TGCAGTGCTAGAGGCGGGGAAGGGGTATGTTCCTACGAGCAGTACTTC

V: TRBV19
D: TRBD1
size: many
J: TRBJ2-1
CDR3: CASSETGGDEQFF
DNA: TGTGCCAGTAGTGAGACAGGGGGCGATGAGCAGTTCTTC

V: TRBV27
D: -
size: once
J: TRBJ2-1
CDR3: CASSLSGGGYHEQFF
DNA: TGTGCCAGCAGTTTATCTGGGGGAGGTTATCATGAGCAGTTCTTC

V: TRBV30
D: TRBD2
size: -
J: TRBJ2-3
CDR3: CAWIRWTSLRVDTQYF
DNA: TGTGCCTGGATCCGATGGACTAGTCTCCGGGTAGATACGCAGTATTTT

V: TRBV20-1
D: -
size: -
J: TRBJ1-5
CDR3: CSAGDTGQPQHF
DNA: TGCAGTGCCGGAGATACAGGTCAGCCCCAGCATTTT

V: TRBV10-3
D: -
size: few
J: TRBJ2-1
CDR3: CAIRQDYNEQFF
DNA: TGTGCCATCAGACAAGACTACAATGAGCAGTTCTTC

V: TRBV5-1
D: -
size: many
J: TRBJ2-5
CDR3: CASSPRDQETQYF
DNA: TGCGCCAGCAGCCCCCGGGATCAAGAGACCCAGTACTTC

V: TRBV11-2
D: -
size: -
J: TRBJ2-3
CDR3: CASSLDEGWVYTQYF
DNA: TGTGCCAGCAGCTTAGATGAGGGGTGGGTGTATACGCAGTATTTT

V: TRBV21-1
D: -
size: many
J: TRBJ2-7
CDR3: CASSKDRGSSYEQYF
DNA: TGTGCCAGCAGCAAAGATCGTGGCTCTAGCTACGAGCAGTACTTC

V: TRBV7-9
D: TRBD2
size: few
J: TRBJ2-5
CDR3: CASSRVMGLAGQETQYF
DNA: TGTGCCAGCAGCCGCGTTATGGGACTAGCGGGTCAAGAGACCCAGTACTTC

V: TRBV5-6
D: TRBD2
size: few
J: TRBJ2-3
CDR3: CASSSRFKNAGGADTQYF
DNA: TGTGCCAGCAGCTCTCGCTTTAAAAACGCGGGAGGAGCAGATACGCAGTATTTT

V: TRBV24-1
D: TRBD2
size: few
J: TRBJ2-1
CDR3: CATSHTRGSGLRSEQFF
DNA: TGTGCCACCAGCCATACCCGAGGTAGCGGGTTAAGAAGTGAGCAGTTCTTC

V: TRBV12-3/TRBV12-4
D: -
size: few
J: TRBJ2-3
CDR3: CASSLASGSTGTQYF
DNA: TGTGCCAGCAGTTTAGCTTCAGGGAGCACGGGTACGCAGTATTTT

V: TRBV2
D: -
size: many
J: TRBJ2-7
CDR3: CASSGLGGSYEQYF
DNA: TGTGCCAGCAGTGGTTTAGGGGGCTCCTACGAGCAGTACTTC

V: TRBV20-1
D: -
size: few
J: TRBJ2-5
CDR3: CSARLASETQYF
DNA: TGCAGTGCTAGACTAGCATCGGAGACCCAGTACTTC

V: TRBV29-1
D: TRBD1
size: -
J: TRBJ1-2
CDR3: CSVDFQGDPYGYTF
DNA: TGCAGCGTTGATTTTCAGGGGGATCCCTATGGCTACACCTTC

V: TRBV24-1
D: -
size: few
J: TRBJ2-2
CDR3: CATSDSRTANTGELFF
DNA: TGTGCCACCAGTGATAGCAGGACAGCTAACACCGGGGAGCTGTTTTTT

V: TRBV7-2
D: TRBD2
size: many
J: TRBJ2-7
CDR3: CASRPPFGRNSYEQYF
DNA: TGTGCCAGCAGGCCACCCTTCGGGAGGAACTCCTACGAGCAGTACTTC

V: TRBV2
D: TRBD2
size: -
J: TRBJ2-1
CDR3: CASTVLAGGPNEQFF
DNA: TGTGCCAGCACAGTACTAGCGGGAGGACCCAATGAGCAGTTCTTC

V: TRBV3-1
D: -
size: -
J: TRBJ2-3
CDR3: CASSQERTARGMDTQYF
DNA: TGTGCCAGCAGCCAAGAAAGGACCGCCCGGGGTATGGATACGCAGTATTTT

V: TRBV12-3/TRBV12-4
D: TRBD1
size: few
J: TRBJ1-2
CDR3: CASSLDRIHGYTF
DNA: TGTGCCAGCAGCCTGGACAGGATTCATGGCTACACCTTC